These 11 T cell receptor beta chains were all obtained from the same sample, sequenced in a study of blood T cell repertoires in COVID-19. Method: immunoSEQ multiplex PCR; TCRdb's copy keeps in-frame clones and lacks some. The sample lists about 49,000 clones; around 86% were seen once. Sequenced input: peripheral blood. Receptors were obtained from a woman at least 80 years old with COVID-19, enrolled during active disease.

J is TRBJ2-5 and V is TRBV24-1; 7 bases match TRBD1. V lost 3 bases, J lost 1 base, and 4 bases stayed unmatched. The length of the CDR3 is 15 residues. Per the germline V gene, CDR1 is KGHDR and CDR2 is SFDVKD. The CDR3 protein is CATSDNRGIQETQYF. The CDR3 DNA reads TGTGCCACCAGTGATAACAGGGGCATCCAAGAGACCCAGTACTTC.

The gene calls are TRBV4-1 and TRBJ2-7, with D perhaps matching TRBD2 (6 bases). Deletions cut 4 bases from V and 4 bases from J, with 11 bases between. The CDR3 sequence is 13 residues long. The germline V gene has CDR1 MGHRA and CDR2 YSYEKL. CDR3 bases: TGCGCCAGCAGCCCGACTAGTGGGTACGAGCAGTACTTC. Protein product: CASSPTSGYEQYF.

The V gene is TRBV7-2, the J gene TRBJ2-3; the match to TRBD2 covers 12 bases. The CDR3 has 15 amino acids. Per the germline V gene, CDR1 is SGHTA and CDR2 is FQGNSA. V was clipped by 4 bases and J by 4 bases; unmatched bases: 3. Written as DNA, the CDR3 is TGTGCCAGCAGCTACCTAGCGGGAGGGCCAGATACGCAGTATTTT. Amino acid sequence: CASSYLAGGPDTQYF. The variable domain in full, with the rest retrieved from reference TRBV7-2 and TRBJ2-3, is GAGVSQSPSNKVTEKGKDVELRCDPISGHTALYWYRQSLGQGLEFLIYFQGNSAPDKSGLPSDRFSAERTGGSVSTLTIQRTQQEDSAVYLCASSYLAGGPDTQYFGPGTRLTVL.

DNA of the CDR3: TGCGCCAGCACCGATGCGGGAGGACCCTACGAGCAGTACTTC. This codes for CASTDAGGPYEQYF. V gene TRBV5-1 combines with J gene TRBJ2-7; TRBD2 matches 8 bases. V lost 6 bases to trimming and J lost 2 bases; unmatched junction nucleotides: 7. The length of the CDR3 is 14 residues. Germline CDR1 reads SGHRS; CDR2 reads YFSETQ.

The CDR3 protein is CASSLGLAGGGGQETQYF. The CDR3 DNA reads TGCGCCAGCAGCTTGGGTCTAGCGGGAGGAGGAGGGCAAGAGACCCAGTACTTC. This chain links TRBV5-1 with TRBJ2-5; 11 positions agree with TRBD2. In germline, CDR1 is SGHRS, CDR2 YFSETQ. The V and J ends lost 0 bases and 2 bases, in that order; junction bases with no gene match: 9. The CDR3 runs to 18 residues.

The rearrangement uses TRBV18 and TRBJ2-3; D ambiguous. V lost 4 bases and J lost 1, with 9 bases in between. The CDR3 extends over 14 amino acids. CDR1 KGHSH and CDR2 LQKENI come from the germline V gene. This CDR3 reads CASSRGGGTDTQYF. The CDR3, as DNA: TGTGCCAGCTCACGTGGCGGAGGCACAGATACGCAGTATTTT.

This clone was picked up one time. For the CDR3, the DNA is TGTGCCAGCAGCTCGACGGGACACAACTACGAGCAGTACTTC. Translating gives CASSSTGHNYEQYF. The V call is TRBV11-1, the J call TRBJ2-7; a weak D match, TRBD1 (6 bases). Per germline, CDR1 SGHAT and CDR2 FQDESV (reference sequence). This CDR3 has 14 amino acids. Trimming took off 4 bases at V and 3 bases at J, with 13 bases between the two ends.

This clone was detected only a few times. The rearrangement links TRBV28 to TRBJ1-5; 7 nucleotides align to TRBD1. This CDR3 region has 16 residues. Germline trimming cut 5 bases from V and 0 bases from J; bases unmatched to any gene: 7. Per the germline V gene, CDR1 is MDHEN and CDR2 is SYDVKM. The chain's CDR3 is CASSRDRSYSNQPQHF. CDR3 sequence (DNA): TGTGCCAGCAGTAGGGACAGAAGCTATAGCAATCAGCCCCAGCATTTT.

The chain couples TRBV19 to TRBJ1-5; 9 bases agree with TRBD1. The CDR3 totals 15 residues. The germline gives CDR1 LNHDA, CDR2 SQIVND (reference sequence). The junction had 6 bases not matched to a gene; V was cut back by 4 bases and J by 5 bases. This CDR3 is CASSTTGTGYQPQHF. For the CDR3, the DNA is TGTGCCAGTAGTACAACCGGGACAGGGTATCAGCCCCAGCATTTT.

The V call is TRBV6-5, the J call TRBJ2-1, with 11 bases fitting TRBD2. J was trimmed by 8 bases and V by 4 bases; bases with no gene match: 7. CDR1 is MNHEY, CDR2 SVGAGI, per germline. The CDR3 length is 15 residues. The CDR3: CASSSIGSGRDEQFF. In DNA form, the CDR3 reads TGTGCCAGCAGTTCCATAGGTAGCGGGAGGGATGAGCAGTTCTTC.

This rearrangement joins TRBV5-1 to TRBJ2-2, with 8 bases that match TRBD2. Germline V gene lookup returns CDR1 SGHRS and CDR2 YFSETQ. The J segment lost 3 bases and the V segment lost 7 bases, leaving 8 bases of the junction unmatched. This CDR3 contains 15 residues. The CDR3, as DNA: TGCGCCAGCTCCAAGATAGCGGGATACACCGGGGAGCTGTTTTTT. It yields the protein CASSKIAGYTGELFF. The whole variable domain, filled in from reference TRBV5-1 and TRBJ2-2, reads KAGVTQTPRYLIKTRGQQVTLSCSPISGHRSVSWYQQTPGQGLQFLFEYFSETQRNKGNFPGRFSGRQFSNSRSEMNVSTLELGDSALYLCASSKIAGYTGELFFGEGSRLTVL.